Listed here are 14 T cell receptor beta chains from one sample, sequenced in a study of CD8+ T cells in alopecia areata. Extraction and reverse transcription of RNA yielded cDNA as the sequencing template. Assay: immunoSEQ multiplex PCR; the TCRdb copy retains only in-frame clones and omits some. The table lists some 240,000 clones, about 58% of them singletons. Treatment noted: oral pan-JAK inhibitor, 5-10 mg twice daily. Here the sequenced sample was CD4+ T cells sorted from blood, taken at week 4, from a patient treated with tofacitinib. These receptor sequences come from a human donor with alopecia areata.

This clone was counted a few times. This chain joins TRBV7-3 and TRBJ2-6; no reliable D call. V shed 0 bases and J shed 2 bases, with 8 bases lying between them. CDR1 is SGHTA, CDR2 FQGTGA, per germline. This CDR3 comprises 16 residues. As DNA, the CDR3 is TGTGCCAGCAGCTTAACGTTAGGGCCTGGGGCCAACGTCCTGACTTTC. This sequence encodes CASSLTLGPGANVLTF.

This chain connects TRBV4-3 to TRBJ2-2; D may be TRBD1 (6 bases). V lost 1 base and J 13 bases, leaving 13 bases between the germline ends. The CDR3 has 13 residues. Germline lookup yields CDR1 LGHNA and CDR2 YSLEER. CDR3 protein: CASSQGLGAWLFF. CDR3 DNA sequence: TGCGCCAGCAGCCAAGGCTTGGGGGCGTGGCTGTTTTTT.

This clone was detected only a few times. The J gene is TRBJ1-6, the V gene TRBV14; D is uncertain. Germline V gene sequence: CDR1 SGHDN, CDR2 FVKESK. This CDR3 spans 13 amino acids. Trimming took off 1 base at V and 7 bases at J, with 5 bases between the two ends. CDR3 residues: CASSQANNSPLHF. The CDR3, as DNA: TGTGCCAGCAGCCAAGCGAACAATTCACCCCTCCACTTT.

This clone was seen only a few times. This chain links TRBV11-3 with TRBJ2-1; D gene uncertain. CDR1 SGHNT and CDR2 YENEEA come from the germline V gene. Trimming left V 2 bases short and J 6 bases short, with 11 bases between. This CDR3 contains 14 residues. The CDR3 nucleotides read TGTGCCAGCAGCTTACAGGTGTCGGGCAATGAGCAGTTCTTC. This codes for CASSLQVSGNEQFF.

In its sample, this clone was seen a few times. Other DNA sequences in this specimen translate into the identical CDR3. V usage is TRBV7-9 and J usage is TRBJ2-1; D call uncertain. The V end was cut by 3 bases, the J end by 0 bases, with 9 bases between. Germline CDR1 and CDR2: SEHNR and FQNEAQ (reference sequence). CDR3 length equals 15 residues. The CDR3 loop is CASSLEGGSYNEQFF. Written as DNA, the CDR3 is TGTGCCAGCAGCTTGGAAGGCGGCTCCTACAATGAGCAGTTCTTC.

This rearrangement joins TRBV25-1 to TRBJ2-3; D may match TRBD1 or TRBD2 (5 bases each). CDR1 MGHDK and CDR2 SYGVNS come from the germline V gene. V lost 4 bases and J 5 bases, leaving 16 bases between the germline ends. The CDR3 length is 15 residues. The CDR3 DNA reads as TGTGCCAGCAGTGCGGAGAGGGGCCTTCTAGATACGCAGTATTTT. This encodes CASSAERGLLDTQYF. The full variable domain, in which reference TRBV25-1 and TRBJ2-3 provide the parts outside the CDR3, is EADIYQTPRYLVIGTGKKITLECSQTMGHDKMYWYQQDPGMELHLIHYSYGVNSTEKGDLSSESTVSRIRTEHFPLTLESARPSHTSQYLCASSAERGLLDTQYFGPGTRLTVL.

This chain joins TRBV10-3 and TRBJ1-2; D unclear. V lost 8 bases, J lost 5 bases, and 24 bases lay in between. CDR3 size: 16 residues. Germline V gene sequence: CDR1 ENHRY, CDR2 SYGVKD. In DNA form, the CDR3 reads TGTGCCATCCGGCCGGCGGCGGGAGAGGCAATTTATGGCTACACCTTC. It specifies CAIRPAAGEAIYGYTF.

The V call is TRBV19, the J call TRBJ1-5; no reliable D call. The CDR3 extends over 12 amino acids. Per germline, CDR1 LNHDA and CDR2 SQIVND (reference sequence). The V end was cut by 5 bases, the J end by 10 bases, with 12 bases between. DNA of the CDR3: TGTGCCAGTAGTTCCCAGTCTGCACCCCAGCATTTT. This gives the protein CASSSQSAPQHF.

A few counts support this clone. This chain links TRBV2 with TRBJ1-4, with TRBD1 matching over 8 bases. Trimming cost V 6 bases and J 5 bases; bases outside gene matches: 8. CDR1 is SNHLY, CDR2 FYNNEI, per germline. The CDR3 totals 15 residues. In nucleotides, the CDR3 is TGTGCCAGCAGCTTCTTGACAGGGGAAAATGAAAAACTGTTTTTT. Its translation is CASSFLTGENEKLFF.

This chain links TRBV7-2 with TRBJ1-6; the D is unclear. Trimming stripped 5 bases from V and 7 bases from J, with 9 bases between. This CDR3 is built from 13 residues. Germline CDR1 reads SGHTA; CDR2 reads FQGNSA. Written as DNA, the CDR3 is TGTGCCAGCAGCCCAAGAAGGAATTCACCCCTCCACTTT. This gives the protein CASSPRRNSPLHF.

This clone has a handful of counts. V usage is TRBV27 and J usage is TRBJ2-3; D is perhaps TRBD2 (5 bases). Germline loops: CDR1 MNHEY, CDR2 SMNVEV (reference sequence). Trimming left V 6 bases short and J 0 bases short, with 10 bases between. The CDR3 contains 14 residues. The CDR3 here is CASRNGVSTDTQYF. CDR3 nucleotides: TGTGCCAGCAGAAACGGGGTTAGCACAGATACGCAGTATTTT.

The rearrangement uses TRBV30 and TRBJ1-1; no firm D call. CDR3 length equals 11 residues. V gave up 1 base and J gave up 5 bases, with 5 bases separating them. Looked up from germline, CDR1 is GTSNPN and CDR2 is SVGIG (reference sequence). The CDR3 bases are TGTGCCTGGAGTGAACGGACTGAAGCTTTCTTT. Translating it yields CAWSERTEAFF.

The chain is built from TRBV4-3 and TRBJ2-2, with 10 bases matching TRBD2. V trimming: 0 bases; J trimming: 1 base; junction bases outside the gene matches: 5. The CDR3 sequence is 18 residues long. In germline, CDR1 is LGHNA, CDR2 YSLEER. This chain's CDR3 is CASSQDPLAGGNTGELFF. CDR3 DNA: TGCGCCAGCAGCCAAGATCCCTTAGCGGGGGGGAACACCGGGGAGCTGTTTTTT.

The CDR3 DNA reads TGTGCCAGCAGTTTTCCGGGGGGAGTTCAGTACTTC. Encoded protein: CASSFPGGVQYF. The chain links TRBV27 to TRBJ2-4; TRBD2 agrees at 7 bases. The length of the CDR3 is 12 residues. Germline CDR1 and CDR2: MNHEY and SMNVEV (reference sequence). Losses at the gene ends were 3 bases for V and 11 bases for J; bases not matched to a gene: 4.